The next 14 T cell receptor beta chains were all read from a single sample in a study of shared clonotypes between healthy human individuals. Profiling relied on immunoSEQ multiplex PCR, and the TCRdb table lists in-frame clones only, not all of them. Of hundreds of thousands of clones in the sample, nearly 95% were seen once. Positively selected for CCR7, the CD45RO-negative cells used as naive CD8 cells excluded terminally differentiated effector memory CD45RA+ cells. The sample was naive CD8+ T cells sorted from blood. These receptors were obtained from a man under 40 in good health.

This clone came up once. The chain links TRBV6-6 to TRBJ2-7, with D tentatively TRBD1 or TRBD2 (5 bases each). The germline gives CDR1 MNHNY, CDR2 SVGAGI (reference sequence). V was pared by 2 bases and J by 5 bases, with 10 bases between. There are 13 residues in the CDR3. The CDR3 bases are TGTGCCAGCAGTTACCGGGGCGTCAACGAGCAGTACTTC. It translates to CASSYRGVNEQYF.

The V and J genes are TRBV7-6 and TRBJ2-5; no definite D call. The V gene lost 4 bases and the J gene lost 0 bases, with 6 bases spanning the gap. CDR1 is SGHVS, CDR2 FNYEAQ, per germline. The CDR3 extends over 13 amino acids. For the CDR3, the DNA is TGTGCCAGCAGCTGGGGAAACCAAGAGACCCAGTACTTC. It codes for CASSWGNQETQYF.

This clone was recorded once. The genes are TRBV5-1 and TRBJ2-7; the D is unclear. This CDR3 spans 15 amino acids. Germline loops: CDR1 SGHRS, CDR2 YFSETQ. With 7 bases removed from V and 1 base from J, the gap between germline ends came to 18 bases. CDR3 loop: CASGVESSPSYEQYF. CDR3 DNA sequence: TGCGCCAGCGGGGTTGAGAGCAGTCCTTCCTACGAGCAGTACTTC. The variable domain in full, completed from reference TRBV5-1 and TRBJ2-7, reads KAGVTQTPRYLIKTRGQQVTLSCSPISGHRSVSWYQQTPGQGLQFLFEYFSETQRNKGNFPGRFSGRQFSNSRSEMNVSTLELGDSALYLCASGVESSPSYEQYFGPGTRLTVT.

The chain links TRBV7-6 to TRBJ2-1, with unresolved D. Per the germline V gene, CDR1 is SGHVS and CDR2 is FNYEAQ. CDR3 length: 14 residues. Trimming removed 7 bases from V and 5 bases from J, with 15 bases in between. CDR3 bases: TGTGCCAGCACCCGTCTGGTTAACGACAATGAGCAGTTCTTC. As protein: CASTRLVNDNEQFF.

The chain links TRBV28 to TRBJ2-1; 8 nucleotides match TRBD2. There are 16 residues in the CDR3. The V and J ends lost 5 bases and 1 base, in that order; junction bases with no gene match: 7. Germline V gives CDR1 MDHEN, CDR2 SYDVKM. The CDR3 sequence is CASSPGTSWSYNEQFF. CDR3 in DNA: TGTGCCAGCAGTCCCGGGACTAGTTGGTCCTACAATGAGCAGTTCTTC.

The count of this clone is one. This sequence joins TRBV27 and TRBJ2-2; maybe TRBD2 (5 bases). CDR3 length: 13 amino acids. V was pared by 3 bases and J by 6 bases, with 8 bases between. Germline V gene lookup returns CDR1 MNHEY and CDR2 SMNVEV (reference sequence). This CDR3 is CASSFQLAGELFF. The CDR3 nucleotides are TGTGCCAGCAGTTTCCAACTAGCCGGGGAGCTGTTTTTT.

A remark on this clone: Other nucleotide sequences in the sample specify the same CDR3. The V and J genes are TRBV7-6 and TRBJ2-7; D is perhaps TRBD1 (5 bases). This CDR3 contains 13 residues. The germline V gene encodes CDR1 SGHVS and CDR2 FNYEAQ. Trimming took 0 bases from V and 3 from J, leaving 6 bases between them. The CDR3 spells CASSLADSYEQYF. CDR3 coding DNA: TGTGCCAGCAGCTTAGCAGACAGCTACGAGCAGTACTTC.

Concerning this clone itself: The sample carries other DNA sequences with the same CDR3. The chain links TRBV19 to TRBJ2-7, with 8 positions matching TRBD1. This CDR3 comprises 14 residues. The V segment lost 4 bases and the J segment 2 bases; nucleotides outside the gene matches: 4. CDR1 and CDR2 from the germline V gene are LNHDA and SQIVND (reference sequence). The CDR3 DNA reads TGTGCCAGTAGTACTGGACAGGGTGCCTACGAGCAGTACTTC. Translation: CASSTGQGAYEQYF.

The chain uses TRBV10-3 and TRBJ2-1, with D unresolved. Germline CDR1 ENHRY, CDR2 SYGVKD. CDR3 length equals 12 residues. The V end was cut by 2 bases, the J end by 8 bases, with 7 bases between. In DNA form, the CDR3 reads TGTGCCATCAGTGAGACTATCGATGAGCAGTTCTTC. As protein: CAISETIDEQFF.

V and J are TRBV14 and TRBJ1-2, with unresolved D. Trimming cost V 1 base and J 6 bases, with 3 bases left between them. This CDR3 is 11 amino acids long. The germline gives CDR1 SGHDN, CDR2 FVKESK. CDR3 region: CASSQGHGYTF. The CDR3 DNA is TGTGCCAGCAGCCAAGGTCATGGCTACACCTTC. Full variable domain (remainder filled in from reference TRBV14 and TRBJ1-2): EAGVTQFPSHSVIEKGQTVTLRCDPISGHDNLYWYRRVMGKEIKFLLHFVKESKQDESGMPNNRFLAERTGGTYSTLKVQPAELEDSGVYFCASSQGHGYTFGSGTRLTVV.

The chain couples TRBV5-4 to TRBJ2-5, with TRBD2 matching over 13 bases. The V segment lost 4 bases and the J segment 1 base; nucleotides outside the gene matches: 4. Per germline, CDR1 SGHNT and CDR2 YYREEE (reference sequence). This CDR3 contains 16 residues. In DNA, the CDR3 is TGTGCCAGCAGCACGGGACTAGCGGGGTCCCAAGAGACCCAGTACTTC. Translation gives CASSTGLAGSQETQYF. The variable domain in full, with the rest retrieved from reference TRBV5-4 and TRBJ2-5, is ETGVTQSPTHLIKTRGQQVTLRCSSQSGHNTVSWYQQALGQGPQFIFQYYREEENGRGNFPPRFSGLQFPNYSSELNVNALELDDSALYLCASSTGLAGSQETQYFGPGTRLLVL.

The rearrangement joins TRBV29-1 to TRBJ2-3; 11 bases map to TRBD2. The CDR3 is made up of 17 amino acids. Germline V gene lookup returns CDR1 SQVTM and CDR2 ANQGSEA. V trimming: 5 bases; J trimming: 5 bases; junction bases outside the gene matches: 15. CDR3 coding DNA: TGCAGCGTTTTTTTCCTCCAACTAGCGGGAGTTGGAGATACGCAGTATTTT. It codes for CSVFFLQLAGVGDTQYF.

With respect to this clone: The sample carries other DNA sequences with the same CDR3. The gene calls are TRBV7-9 and TRBJ1-5; 8 bases are a match to TRBD1. CDR1 and CDR2 from the germline V gene are SEHNR and FQNEAQ (reference sequence). The CDR3 has 14 amino acids. The junction had 6 bases not matched to a gene; V was cut back by 5 bases and J by 6 bases. The CDR3 nucleotides are TGTGCCAGCAGCCTAGGACAGGGTTCTCAGCCCCAGCATTTT. Amino acids: CASSLGQGSQPQHF.

This chain links TRBV5-5 with TRBJ2-1; D is unclear. V lost 1 base and J 0 bases, leaving 20 bases between the germline ends. Germline V CDR1 and CDR2: SGHKS, YYEKEE (reference sequence). CDR3 size: 19 residues. As DNA, the CDR3 is TGTGCCAGCAGCTTGAAGTCGGTTCAACTGGCTAGCTCCTACAATGAGCAGTTCTTC. Protein product: CASSLKSVQLASSYNEQFF. The full variable domain, in which reference TRBV5-5 and TRBJ2-1 provide the parts outside the CDR3, is DAGVTQSPTHLIKTRGQQVTLRCSPISGHKSVSWYQQVLGQGPQFIFQYYEKEERGRGNFPDRFSARQFPNYSSELNVNALLLGDSALYLCASSLKSVQLASSYNEQFFGPGTRLTVL.